This T cell receptor beta chain was sequenced in a study of CD8 T cells in ankylosing spondylitis. As concerns this clonotype: Its target is not known.

TCRdb independently ran MiXCR on the 5' RACE reads; one entry per CDR3 protein. The sample lists roughly 670,000 distinct CDR3 sequences, around 19% occurring once. Germline V gives CDR1 DFQATT, CDR2 SNEGSKA (reference sequence). With V trimmed by 1 base and J by 2 bases, 13 bases remained unmatched. There are 18 residues in the CDR3. Study-level points and caveats: Reportedly, matched ankylosing spondylitis synovial fluid was significantly enriched for disease-linked clones. Made up of fewer than ten highly homologous variants, a TCR beta motif appeared characteristic of ankylosing spondylitis blood. Before this, some motif variants had been reported in reactive arthritis synovial fluid and blood.

The receptor comes from a male donor with ankylosing spondylitis. This chain links TRBV20-1 with TRBJ2-3, with 9 bases fitting TRBD1. The sequenced material came from blood, either unsorted or a sorted T cell fraction (not recorded which). Here the CDR3 DNA reads TGCAGTGCTAGAGTACCGGATGGGACAGGGCTTTCCACAGATACGCAGTATTTT. Its protein product is CSARVPDGTGLSTDTQYF.